This T cell receptor beta chain was identified during a study of T cell changes during pregnancy in multiple sclerosis. Clones were read by immunoSEQ multiplex PCR, and TCRdb kept only the in-frame ones, dropping some. The profile shows nearly 110,000 clones, about nine tenths of them singletons. CDR1 is MNHEY and CDR2 is SMNVEV in the germline V gene (reference sequence). Trimming cost V 7 bases and J 2 bases, with 9 bases left between them. The CDR3 has 12 amino acids. The starting material was peripheral blood, obtained after pregnancy. The receptor comes from a female donor with multiple sclerosis, enrolled in a pregnancy study. This sequence joins TRBV27 and TRBJ2-7, with a tentative D call TRBD1 (6 bases). CDR3: CASKQGPYEQYF. DNA for the CDR3: TGTGCCAGCAAGCAGGGGCCCTACGAGCAGTACTTC.